This is a list of T cell receptor beta chains from one sample in a study of blood T cells in healthy people across ages. TCRdb re-derived calls from the 5' RACE reads in MiXCR, one entry per CDR3 protein. The sample yields around 1.7 million distinct CDR3 sequences, 25% to 30% seen once. What was sequenced was blood. All receptors come from a woman aged 30 to 39 in good health. Each CDR3 is given with its conserved first and last residue. The order of the fields is CDR3 length, J gene, clone size, D gene, V gene, CDR3 protein, CDR3 DNA. The D gene is left open where the match is weak. Not every row has a clone size; where given, it reads once, few, many or a size class.

cdr3_length: 14; j_call: TRBJ2-7; clone_size: many; d_call: TRBD1; v_call: TRBV29-1; cdr3_aa: CSAADRGLSYEQYF; cdr3_nt: TGCAGCGCCGCGGACAGGGGCCTCTCCTACGAGCAGTACTTC
cdr3_length: 13; j_call: TRBJ1-5; clone_size: NA; d_call: NA; v_call: TRBV29-1; cdr3_aa: CSVVSGGNQPQHF; cdr3_nt: TGCAGCGTTGTATCAGGCGGCAATCAGCCCCAGCATTTT
cdr3_length: 17; j_call: TRBJ1-2; clone_size: NA; d_call: TRBD1; v_call: TRBV5-5; cdr3_aa: CASKDTGTGGPHYGYTF; cdr3_nt: TGTGCCAGCAAAGACACCGGGACAGGGGGCCCGCACTATGGCTACACCTTC
cdr3_length: 14; j_call: TRBJ1-1; clone_size: NA; d_call: NA; v_call: TRBV9; cdr3_aa: CASSVIRGNTEAFF; cdr3_nt: TGTGCCAGCAGCGTAATCAGGGGGAACACTGAAGCTTTCTTT
cdr3_length: 17; j_call: TRBJ1-4; clone_size: few; d_call: NA; v_call: TRBV18; cdr3_aa: CASSPRIDRFLNEKLFF; cdr3_nt: TGTGCCAGCTCACCTCGAATCGACAGATTCCTTAATGAAAAACTGTTTTTT
cdr3_length: 16; j_call: TRBJ1-1; clone_size: NA; d_call: NA; v_call: TRBV7-9; cdr3_aa: CASSSDLDSMNTEAFF; cdr3_nt: TGTGCCAGCAGCTCAGACTTAGACAGCATGAACACTGAAGCTTTCTTT
cdr3_length: 13; j_call: TRBJ2-5; clone_size: NA; d_call: NA; v_call: TRBV2; cdr3_aa: CASSEAQDGTQYF; cdr3_nt: TGTGCCAGCAGTGAAGCCCAGGATGGGACCCAGTACTTC
cdr3_length: 17; j_call: TRBJ2-1; clone_size: few; d_call: TRBD2; v_call: TRBV5-5; cdr3_aa: CASSLIRLSGGLNEQFF; cdr3_nt: TGTGCCAGCAGCTTGATCCGTCTTAGCGGGGGTCTAAATGAGCAGTTCTTC
cdr3_length: 14; j_call: TRBJ2-4; clone_size: few; d_call: TRBD2; v_call: TRBV6-5; cdr3_aa: CATHSGSAQNIQYF; cdr3_nt: TGTGCCACCCATAGCGGGAGTGCCCAAAACATTCAGTACTTC
cdr3_length: 15; j_call: TRBJ2-4; clone_size: NA; d_call: NA; v_call: TRBV20-1; cdr3_aa: CSARVWRDRQNIQYF; cdr3_nt: TGCAGTGCTAGAGTCTGGAGGGATAGGCAAAACATTCAGTACTTC
cdr3_length: 16; j_call: TRBJ2-1; clone_size: NA; d_call: NA; v_call: TRBV9; cdr3_aa: CASSPLPRGSYNEQFF; cdr3_nt: TGTGCCAGCAGCCCCCTCCCGAGGGGCTCCTACAATGAGCAGTTCTTC
cdr3_length: 11; j_call: TRBJ1-2; clone_size: many; d_call: NA; v_call: TRBV12-3/TRBV12-4; cdr3_aa: CASSSRDGYTF; cdr3_nt: TGTGCCAGCAGCTCCAGAGATGGCTACACCTTC
cdr3_length: 16; j_call: TRBJ2-5; clone_size: NA; d_call: TRBD1; v_call: TRBV7-2; cdr3_aa: CASSRGWGTGEETQYF; cdr3_nt: TGTGCCAGCAGCCGAGGGTGGGGGACAGGGGAAGAGACCCAGTACTTC
cdr3_length: 16; j_call: TRBJ1-6; clone_size: NA; d_call: NA; v_call: TRBV28; cdr3_aa: CASSLGRVAANSPLHF; cdr3_nt: TGTGCCAGCAGCTTGGGCAGGGTGGCCGCTAATTCACCCCTCCACTTT
cdr3_length: 16; j_call: TRBJ1-1; clone_size: NA; d_call: NA; v_call: TRBV7-9; cdr3_aa: CASSQSSLTAYTEAFF; cdr3_nt: TGTGCCAGCAGCCAGAGTTCGCTGACAGCCTACACTGAAGCTTTCTTT
cdr3_length: 13; j_call: TRBJ2-7; clone_size: many; d_call: TRBD1; v_call: TRBV6-2/TRBV6-3; cdr3_aa: CASRRTGSYEQYF; cdr3_nt: TGTGCCAGCAGGAGGACAGGGAGCTACGAGCAGTACTTC
cdr3_length: 15; j_call: TRBJ2-7; clone_size: NA; d_call: TRBD2; v_call: TRBV12-3/TRBV12-4; cdr3_aa: CASSSLRGGSYEQYF; cdr3_nt: TGTGCCAGCAGTTCGCTGCGGGGGGGCTCCTACGAGCAGTACTTC
cdr3_length: 16; j_call: TRBJ1-2; clone_size: NA; d_call: TRBD1; v_call: TRBV7-2; cdr3_aa: CASGSSRDRTSYGYTF; cdr3_nt: TGTGCCAGCGGCTCTAGCCGGGACAGGACCTCCTATGGCTACACCTTC
cdr3_length: 21; j_call: TRBJ2-1; clone_size: NA; d_call: TRBD2; v_call: TRBV11-1; cdr3_aa: CASSLEYFGLWAGGSYNEQFF; cdr3_nt: TGTGCCAGCAGCTTGGAATATTTCGGGCTGTGGGCGGGGGGCTCCTACAATGAGCAGTTCTTC
cdr3_length: 14; j_call: TRBJ1-2; clone_size: many; d_call: NA; v_call: TRBV7-2; cdr3_aa: CASSSSRGGYGYTF; cdr3_nt: TGTGCCAGCAGCTCGTCCAGAGGGGGGTATGGCTACACCTTC
cdr3_length: 16; j_call: TRBJ2-4; clone_size: NA; d_call: TRBD1; v_call: TRBV29-1; cdr3_aa: CSVEKSKGTAKNIQYF; cdr3_nt: TGCAGCGTTGAAAAGAGTAAGGGGACAGCTAAAAACATTCAGTACTTC
cdr3_length: 14; j_call: TRBJ2-7; clone_size: many; d_call: NA; v_call: TRBV11-2; cdr3_aa: CASSLDGGPNEQYF; cdr3_nt: TGTGCCAGCAGCTTAGACGGGGGGCCAAACGAGCAGTACTTC
cdr3_length: 15; j_call: TRBJ1-1; clone_size: once; d_call: NA; v_call: TRBV3-1; cdr3_aa: CASSTLGARNTEAFF; cdr3_nt: TGTGCCAGCAGCACTCTAGGAGCTCGGAACACTGAAGCTTTCTTT
cdr3_length: 15; j_call: TRBJ1-5; clone_size: once; d_call: NA; v_call: TRBV5-1; cdr3_aa: CASRLGPDSNQPQHF; cdr3_nt: TGCGCCAGCAGGTTGGGACCCGATAGCAATCAGCCCCAGCATTTT